This entry lists 27 T cell receptor beta chains sequenced from one sample in a study of beta chain features in type 1 diabetes. Sequencing targeted expressed TCRB transcripts, as all isolated RNA had been reverse transcribed. Repertoires were generated with immunoSEQ multiplex PCR, while TCRdb's copy carries only in-frame clones and drops some. The data show 220,000 or so clones, around 68% seen once. What was sequenced was naive CD4+ T cells from blood. These receptors were taken from a man under 40 in good health.

V is TRBV11-1 and J is TRBJ2-7; 7 bases are shared with TRBD1. Germline lookup yields CDR1 SGHAT and CDR2 FQDESV (reference sequence). This CDR3 region has 17 residues. V shed 5 bases and J 0 bases; nucleotides not matched to a gene: 13. CDR3 sequence (DNA): TGTGCCAGCAGCCCCATTCTTGGGGACAGATTCTCCTACGAGCAGTACTTC. Amino acid sequence: CASSPILGDRFSYEQYF.

CDR3 protein: CASSAGGGTDTQYF. CDR3 coding DNA: TGTGCCAGCAGCGCAGGCGGGGGAACAGATACGCAGTATTTT. The chain recombines TRBV9 with TRBJ2-3, with 7 bases identical to TRBD2. After removal of 3 bases from V and 3 bases from J, the junction contained 4 bases not matched to a gene. CDR3 length: 14 amino acids. Germline values: CDR1 SGDLS, CDR2 YYNGEE.

The chain links TRBV7-2 to TRBJ2-7; the match to TRBD1 covers 11 bases. V shed 3 bases, J shed 4 bases, and the junction held 5 bases outside the gene matches. The germline CDR1 and CDR2 sequences are SGHTA and FQGNSA. There are 15 residues in the CDR3. CDR3 in DNA: TGTGCCAGCAGCTTCTTGGACAGGGGGCGTTACGAGCAGTACTTC. Protein: CASSFLDRGRYEQYF.

The rearrangement links TRBV29-1 to TRBJ2-5; D is unclear. Germline V gene sequence: CDR1 SQVTM, CDR2 ANQGSEA. The CDR3 loop spans 12 amino acids. V was trimmed by 7 bases and J by 1 base, leaving 10 bases between them. The CDR3 sequence is CSAARPQETQYF. Written as DNA, the CDR3 is TGCAGCGCCGCACGCCCCCAAGAGACCCAGTACTTC.

The V and J genes are TRBV7-2 and TRBJ2-4; possible D gene TRBD2, 5 bases. The V gene lost 3 bases and the J gene lost 3 bases, with 12 bases spanning the gap. Germline V gene lookup returns CDR1 SGHTA and CDR2 FQGNSA. This CDR3 has 15 amino acids. The CDR3 protein is CASSLGPGLKNIQYF. The CDR3 DNA reads as TGTGCCAGCAGCTTGGGCCCCGGACTCAAAAACATTCAGTACTTC.

This clone was detected only a few times. The rearrangement joins TRBV29-1 to TRBJ2-5; D is undetermined. CDR1 SQVTM and CDR2 ANQGSEA come from the germline V gene. V shed 6 bases and J shed 5 bases, with 13 bases lying between them. This CDR3 has 12 residues. The CDR3 bases are TGCAGCGTCGTACGTTATGGGGAGACCCAGTACTTC. It is translated as CSVVRYGETQYF. Combining the CDR3 with reference TRBV29-1 and TRBJ2-5 gives the whole variable domain SAVISQKPSRDICQRGTSLTIQCQVDSQVTMMFWYRQQPGQSLTLIATANQGSEATYESGFVIDKFPISRPNLTFSTLTVSNMSPEDSSIYLCSVVRYGETQYFGPGTRLLVL.

This sequence joins TRBV7-9 and TRBJ2-7, with 10 positions matching TRBD1. The germline V gene encodes CDR1 SEHNR and CDR2 FQNEAQ (reference sequence). The CDR3 length is 13 residues. After removal of 3 bases from V and 6 bases from J, the junction contained 2 bases not matched to a gene. The CDR3 nucleotides are TGTGCCAGCAGCTTTGGGGACAGGGGCGAGCAGTACTTC. Protein: CASSFGDRGEQYF.

This clone has more than one count but fewer than ten. V is TRBV25-1 and J is TRBJ1-6; D unresolved. Germline V lookup: CDR1 MGHDK, CDR2 SYGVNS. The CDR3 consists of 15 residues. With 1 base removed from V and 9 bases from J, the gap between germline ends came to 13 bases. For the CDR3, the DNA is TGTGCCAGCAGTGAATCGGAAGTACCTCGTTCACCCCTCCACTTT. Encoded protein: CASSESEVPRSPLHF.

This clone was detected a few times. The rearrangement links TRBV10-3 to TRBJ2-1; D might be TRBD2 (5 bases). This CDR3 has 15 amino acids. With 0 bases removed from V and 3 bases from J, the gap between germline ends came to 9 bases. Germline CDR1 ENHRY, CDR2 SYGVKD. The CDR3 nucleotides are TGTGCCATCAGTGAGTCGGGAGCGGACTACAATGAGCAGTTCTTC. Protein product: CAISESGADYNEQFF.

The chain employs TRBV11-2 and TRBJ2-3; no clear D gene. The germline V gene has CDR1 SGHAT and CDR2 FQNNGV. The CDR3 spans 13 residues. V was clipped by 2 bases and J by 1 base, with 4 bases between them. CDR3 residues: CASSLSGTDTQYF. The CDR3 DNA is TGTGCCAGCAGCTTAAGCGGCACAGATACGCAGTATTTT.

This clone was seen only a few times. This chain connects TRBV29-1 to TRBJ2-7; D not resolved. V lost 7 bases, J lost 0 bases, and 10 bases lay in between. Germline CDR1 is SQVTM and CDR2 is ANQGSEA. The CDR3 spans 12 residues. As DNA, the CDR3 is TGCAGCGGGCAAGAGAGCTCCTACGAGCAGTACTTC. Translation: CSGQESSYEQYF.

This clone was observed once. CDR3 nucleotides: TGCGCCAGCAGTCAATCGTGGTGTGAGCAGTTCTTC. This translates into CASSQSWCEQFF. V usage is TRBV23-1 and J usage is TRBJ2-1; D remains unclear. TRBV23-1 is noted as an ORF with a role that remains uncertain. V dropped 0 bases and J dropped 9 bases, with 6 bases sitting between them. This CDR3 spans 12 amino acids.

The chain combines TRBV29-1 with TRBJ1-4; possible D gene TRBD1, 5 bases. Trimming pared 4 bases from V and 5 bases from J, leaving 11 bases between. This CDR3 spans 13 amino acids. Per the germline V gene, CDR1 is SQVTM and CDR2 is ANQGSEA. DNA of the CDR3: TGCAGCGTTGGTCGGGGCACCAATGAAAAACTGTTTTTT. The encoded protein is CSVGRGTNEKLFF.

The chain links TRBV5-4 to TRBJ2-1, with a weak D call TRBD2 (6 bases). The ends were cut back, 5 bases at V and 5 bases at J, with 11 bases in the middle. This CDR3 region has 13 residues. CDR1 and CDR2 (germline): SGHNT, YYREEE (reference sequence). DNA of the CDR3: TGTGCCAGCAGGCCTACTAGCAACAATGAGCAGTTCTTC. Translated: CASRPTSNNEQFF.

This sequence joins TRBV30 and TRBJ2-4, with D uncertain. The V gene lost 5 bases and the J gene lost 0 bases, with 8 bases spanning the gap. Germline CDR1 GTSNPN, CDR2 SVGIG (reference sequence). This CDR3 comprises 13 residues. The CDR3 region is CAWGILAKNIQYF. In DNA, the CDR3 is TGTGCCTGGGGGATCTTAGCCAAAAACATTCAGTACTTC.

V gene TRBV27 combines with J gene TRBJ1-2; D gene uncertain. CDR1 is MNHEY and CDR2 is SMNVEV in the germline V gene (reference sequence). This CDR3 is built from 14 residues. The germline V and J ends were trimmed by 2 bases and 4 bases, with 11 bases remaining between them. CDR3 nucleotides: TGTGCCAGCAGTTTAATCGCCGGTGGCTATGGCTACACCTTC. This codes for CASSLIAGGYGYTF.

The chain couples TRBV10-3 to TRBJ2-3; 11 nucleotides agree with TRBD1. The V segment lost 10 bases and the J segment 3 bases; nucleotides outside the gene matches: 6. Germline V gene lookup returns CDR1 ENHRY and CDR2 SYGVKD. The CDR3 has 14 residues. The CDR3 DNA sequence: TGTGCCACAGTCGGACAGGGGGCAACAGATACGCAGTATTTT. It codes for CATVGQGATDTQYF.

In this sample, this clone turned up a few times. The chain joins TRBV7-2 to TRBJ2-2, with TRBD2 matching over 8 bases. The CDR3 covers 15 residues. The V gene's germline CDR1 is SGHTA and CDR2 FQGNSA. V dropped 5 bases and J dropped 6; count of bases not matched to a gene: 8. CDR3 loop: CASSQKTSEAGELFF. CDR3 sequence (DNA): TGTGCCAGCAGCCAAAAGACTAGCGAGGCCGGGGAGCTGTTTTTT.

The CDR3 coding sequence is TGTGCCAGCAGCTTAAGTCCGGGGGAGACCCAGTACTTC. Translation: CASSLSPGETQYF. This chain uses TRBV7-9 with TRBJ2-5, with a tentative D call TRBD2 (5 bases). CDR1 and CDR2 (germline): SEHNR, FQNEAQ (reference sequence). V lost 2 bases and J 5 bases, leaving 9 bases between the germline ends. This CDR3 region has 13 residues.

The gene calls are TRBV30 and TRBJ1-6, with D unresolved. Per germline, CDR1 GTSNPN and CDR2 SVGIG (reference sequence). The CDR3 covers 16 residues. V lost 0 bases, J lost 0 bases, and 9 bases lay in between. The CDR3 nucleotides read TGTGCCTGGAGTGTCCCCCCGAGCTCCTATAATTCACCCCTCCACTTT. Its translation: CAWSVPPSSYNSPLHF.

This clone turned up a few times. V gene TRBV14 combines with J gene TRBJ1-1; the match to TRBD1 covers 7 bases. Germline CDR1 reads SGHDN; CDR2 reads FVKESK. Trimming at V came to 4 bases and at J to 6 bases, leaving 11 bases not matched to a gene. The CDR3 runs 15 residues. In DNA form, the CDR3 reads TGTGCCAGCAGCCTACCCGGGACAGTTTACGCTGAAGCTTTCTTT. Its translation is CASSLPGTVYAEAFF.

V gene TRBV5-4 combines with J gene TRBJ2-7; 7 positions match TRBD1. The CDR3 contains 13 residues. CDR1 is SGHNT and CDR2 is YYREEE in the germline V gene (reference sequence). V lost 1 base and J lost 5; bases outside the gene matches: 3. This chain's CDR3 is CASSLIGGDEQYF. The DNA for the CDR3 is TGTGCCAGCAGCTTGATAGGGGGCGACGAGCAGTACTTC.

The rearrangement joins TRBV5-1 to TRBJ2-3; either TRBD1 or TRBD2 may fit D (5 bases each). The V end was cut by 3 bases, the J end by 1 base, with 9 bases between. Germline loops: CDR1 SGHRS, CDR2 YFSETQ. This CDR3 comprises 14 residues. The CDR3 protein is CASSSGPGTDTQYF. CDR3 coding DNA: TGCGCCAGCAGCTCGGGGCCTGGCACAGATACGCAGTATTTT.

The rearrangement links TRBV4-3 to TRBJ2-1; 7 bases map to TRBD1. CDR3 size: 14 residues. The ends lost 5 bases at V and 0 bases at J; junction bases unmatched: 1. Germline CDR1 reads LGHNA; CDR2 reads YSLEER. CDR3 DNA: TGCGCCAGCAGCGGACAGGTCTCCTACAATGAGCAGTTCTTC. This sequence encodes CASSGQVSYNEQFF.

The chain's CDR3 is CASSQDPLTNNEQFF. For the CDR3, the DNA is TGCGCCAGCAGCCAAGATCCGCTTACAAACAATGAGCAGTTCTTC. The chain links TRBV4-3 to TRBJ2-1; no clear D gene. V was shortened by 0 bases and J by 5 bases, with 11 bases between the two germline ends. The CDR3 consists of 15 residues. Germline CDR1 LGHNA, CDR2 YSLEER.

This chain links TRBV2 with TRBJ2-6; D possibly uses TRBD1 or TRBD2 (5 bases each). The CDR3 loop spans 14 amino acids. Germline V gives CDR1 SNHLY, CDR2 FYNNEI. The V end was cut by 8 bases, the J end by 8 bases, with 16 bases between. In nucleotides, the CDR3 is TGTGCCAGCCTTAGGGGTGAGGGATCCAACGTCCTGACTTTC. Its protein is CASLRGEGSNVLTF.

This clone was detected only a few times. This chain connects TRBV7-9 to TRBJ2-3; D may correspond to TRBD1 or TRBD2 (5 bases each). Trimming removed 5 bases at V and 4 bases at J, with 10 bases between. The CDR3 has 13 residues. Germline lookup yields CDR1 SEHNR and CDR2 FQNEAQ (reference sequence). As DNA, the CDR3 is TGTGCCAGCAGCGCCGGGGCCCCAGATACGCAGTATTTT. This translates into CASSAGAPDTQYF.